Following are 20 T cell receptor beta chains from one sample sequenced in a study of T-cell reconstitution after alpha-beta-depleted transplantation in children. Preparation of the TCRbeta library was carried out with unique molecular identifiers. TCRdb re-analysed the PCR reads in MiXCR, keeping a single row per CDR3 protein. The sample comprises hundreds of thousands of distinct CDR3 sequences, around 12% of which are singletons, and less than 6.5% rests with the top ten. The sample in question was PBMCs from the stem cell graft donor, obtained from the stem cell graft. The source is a human donor who donated a stem cell graft to a child with combined immunodeficiency.

This clonotype occurred many times. The V gene is TRBV29-1, the J gene TRBJ2-3, with a weak D call TRBD1 (6 bases). The germline V and J ends were trimmed by 6 bases and 1 base, with 11 bases remaining between them. The CDR3 is 13 amino acids. Germline V lookup: CDR1 SQVTM, CDR2 ANQGSEA. The CDR3 nucleotides are TGCAGCGTGGAGAGGACAGGCACAGATACGCAGTATTTT. Translation: CSVERTGTDTQYF.

In this sample, this clonotype turned up many times. This chain joins TRBV12-3 or TRBV12-4 and TRBJ2-5; 9 nucleotides agree with TRBD2. CDR3 size: 15 residues. After removal of 3 bases from V and 2 bases from J, the junction contained 4 bases not matched to a gene. The CDR3 sequence: CASSLLAGLQETQYF. CDR3 sequence (DNA): TGTGCCAGCAGTTTGCTAGCGGGGTTACAAGAGACCCAGTACTTC.

This clonotype was detected a few times. This sequence joins TRBV5-5 and TRBJ2-1, with 8 bases matching TRBD2. V gave up 0 bases and J gave up 3 bases; unmatched junction bases: 5. Germline CDR1 is SGHKS and CDR2 is YYEKEE (reference sequence). The CDR3 loop spans 16 amino acids. The CDR3 bases are TGTGCCAGCAGCTTGGGTAGCGGGGCTATCTACAATGAGCAGTTCTTC. Protein: CASSLGSGAIYNEQFF. Filled out from reference TRBV5-5 and TRBJ2-1, the complete variable domain reads DAGVTQSPTHLIKTRGQQVTLRCSPISGHKSVSWYQQVLGQGPQFIFQYYEKEERGRGNFPDRFSARQFPNYSSELNVNALLLGDSALYLCASSLGSGAIYNEQFFGPGTRLTVL.

This clonotype was counted a single time. The chain carries TRBV6-5 and TRBJ2-1; weak D call: TRBD2 (6 bases). This CDR3 is built from 18 residues. Germline V gives CDR1 MNHEY, CDR2 SVGAGI. Trimming cost V 6 bases and J 7 bases, with 28 bases left between them. Here the CDR3 DNA reads TGTGCCAGCAGCTACCCCGGGCTAGCGTTCCCCAAATGGAATGAGCAGTTCTTC. It translates to CASSYPGLAFPKWNEQFF.

The sample holds a few counts of this clonotype. The chain joins TRBV12-3 or TRBV12-4 to TRBJ2-2; unclear D gene. V lost 3 bases and J 6 bases, leaving 5 bases between the germline ends. CDR3 length: 12 amino acids. CDR3 region: CASSFKSGELFF. In DNA, the CDR3 is TGTGCCAGCAGTTTTAAGTCCGGGGAGCTGTTTTTT.

This clonotype was counted a few times. This sequence joins TRBV28 and TRBJ1-1; 9 bases align to TRBD1. The CDR3 length is 13 residues. The germline CDR1 and CDR2 sequences are MDHEN and SYDVKM. V dropped 8 bases and J dropped 7; count of bases not matched to a gene: 8. Here the CDR3 DNA reads TGTGCCAGCCTCACAGGGGGCGAAGGTGAAGCTTTCTTT. Its protein is CASLTGGEGEAFF.

This clonotype came up many times. The CDR3 coding sequence is TGCGCCAGCAGCTTCCCGGGGCCAGAAAACATTCAGTACTTC. Protein sequence: CASSFPGPENIQYF. The V and J genes are TRBV5-1 and TRBJ2-4, with D perhaps assigned TRBD1 or TRBD2 (5 bases each). Looked up from germline, CDR1 is SGHRS and CDR2 is YFSETQ. V lost 2 bases and J 5 bases, leaving 11 bases between the germline ends. The CDR3 length is 14 residues. The variable domain in full, with the rest retrieved from reference TRBV5-1 and TRBJ2-4, is KAGVTQTPRYLIKTRGQQVTLSCSPISGHRSVSWYQQTPGQGLQFLFEYFSETQRNKGNFPGRFSGRQFSNSRSEMNVSTLELGDSALYLCASSFPGPENIQYFGAGTRLSVL.

The rearrangement uses TRBV9 and TRBJ2-3, with TRBD2 as a possible D gene (6 bases). Deletions cut 3 bases from V and 1 base from J, with 15 bases between. The germline CDR1 and CDR2 sequences are SGDLS and YYNGEE. The CDR3 runs 16 residues. The CDR3 is CASSAGSLARTDTQYF. The DNA of the CDR3 is TGTGCCAGCAGCGCGGGTTCACTAGCCCGCACAGATACGCAGTATTTT.

This clonotype was seen ten or more times. For the CDR3, the DNA is TGTGCCAGCAGCGCCCGGGACAGGTGGGGTGAGGAGCAGTACTTC. Protein product: CASSARDRWGEEQYF. The V and J genes are TRBV9 and TRBJ2-7; 8 bases fit TRBD1. The germline V gene has CDR1 SGDLS and CDR2 YYNGEE. This CDR3 region has 15 residues. J gave up 7 bases and V 3 bases, and 12 bases lay outside the gene matches.

This clonotype was seen repeatedly, ten times or more. The chain carries TRBV9 and TRBJ2-2; D remains unclear. The V end was cut by 4 bases, the J end by 6 bases, with 19 bases between. This CDR3 is 16 amino acids long. CDR1 and CDR2 (germline): SGDLS, YYNGEE. The CDR3 DNA sequence: TGTGCCAGCAGCCCCAACCCGCTAGAGATGGCCGGGGAGCTGTTTTTT. Translating it yields CASSPNPLEMAGELFF.

V is TRBV25-1 and J is TRBJ2-1; D unresolved. Germline values: CDR1 MGHDK, CDR2 SYGVNS. Trimming pared 2 bases from V and 1 base from J, leaving 6 bases between. The CDR3 has 14 residues. CDR3: CASSEGISYNEQFF. The DNA of the CDR3 is TGTGCCAGCAGTGAAGGGATTTCCTACAATGAGCAGTTCTTC.

Ten or more counts support this clonotype. This sequence joins TRBV10-3 and TRBJ2-1; 9 bases match TRBD1. Germline CDR1 reads ENHRY; CDR2 reads SYGVKD. The CDR3 has 17 amino acids. V lost 0 bases to trimming and J lost 0 bases; unmatched junction nucleotides: 3. The CDR3 nucleotides are TGTGCCATCAGTGAGTCCTGGACAGGGGACTCCTACAATGAGCAGTTCTTC. Protein sequence: CAISESWTGDSYNEQFF.

The sample holds many counts of this clonotype. V and J are TRBV6-1 and TRBJ1-5; D unclear. Germline V gene lookup returns CDR1 MNHNS and CDR2 SASEGT. The CDR3 sequence is 14 residues long. V dropped 4 bases and J dropped 3 bases, with 10 bases sitting between them. CDR3 residues: CASSVNEDNQPQHF. The CDR3 DNA sequence: TGTGCCAGCAGTGTTAACGAGGACAATCAGCCCCAGCATTTT.

For this clonotype: Sequence at one end of the junction differs from germline and may be a read error. The chain combines TRBV5-1 with TRBJ2-3, with no clear D. The length of the CDR3 is 15 residues. Looked up from germline, CDR1 is SGHRS and CDR2 is YFSETQ. CDR3: CASSLGTENTNTQYF. CDR3 bases: TGCGCCAGCAGCTTGGGGACGGAAAACACAAATACGCAGTATTTT.

This clonotype was seen a few times. V and J are TRBV20-1 and TRBJ1-1; the D is unclear. The V end lost 5 bases, the J end lost 5 bases, and 18 bases lay between the germline ends. The CDR3 is 14 residues long. The germline gives CDR1 DFQATT, CDR2 SNEGSKA (reference sequence). The chain's CDR3 is CSAPRAPGRTEAFF. Written as DNA, the CDR3 is TGCAGTGCTCCCCGGGCACCCGGACGGACTGAAGCTTTCTTT.

This clonotype was counted a few times. This chain joins TRBV28 and TRBJ2-1; TRBD2 matches 10 bases. The CDR3 is made up of 16 amino acids. Germline CDR1 MDHEN, CDR2 SYDVKM. The V segment lost 5 bases and the J segment 3 bases; nucleotides outside the gene matches: 7. The CDR3 reads CASSPLGTSDYNEQFF. In DNA, the CDR3 is TGTGCCAGCAGTCCTCTCGGGACTAGCGACTACAATGAGCAGTTCTTC.

This clonotype was observed a few times. This chain joins TRBV20-1 and TRBJ2-1; TRBD2 aligns across 9 bases. The J segment lost 3 bases and the V segment lost 4 bases, leaving 7 bases of the junction unmatched. Germline V gives CDR1 DFQATT, CDR2 SNEGSKA (reference sequence). The CDR3 loop spans 15 amino acids. The CDR3 loop is CSANSRLAVYNEQFF. CDR3 coding DNA: TGCAGTGCTAACTCCAGACTAGCGGTCTACAATGAGCAGTTCTTC.

This clonotype has a count of ten or more. J is TRBJ2-3 and V is TRBV5-1; D might be TRBD2 (6 bases). V was clipped by 0 bases and J by 3 bases, with 14 bases between them. CDR3 length equals 16 residues. The germline V gene encodes CDR1 SGHRS and CDR2 YFSETQ. As DNA, the CDR3 is TGCGCCAGCAGCTTGGCTTTTCCGGGAGCGACAGATACGCAGTATTTT. Residues: CASSLAFPGATDTQYF.

V usage is TRBV6-5 and J usage is TRBJ1-2, with 9 bases that match TRBD1. Germline CDR1 MNHEY, CDR2 SVGAGI. V lost 5 bases to trimming and J lost 7 bases; unmatched junction nucleotides: 8. CDR3 size: 14 residues. Here the CDR3 DNA reads TGTGCCAGCAGTCCCACCGGGACAGGGAGTGGCTACACCTTC. This gives the protein CASSPTGTGSGYTF.

The chain combines TRBV7-2 with TRBJ2-3; 10 positions match TRBD2. J was trimmed by 5 bases and V by 7 bases; bases with no gene match: 12. The CDR3 has 16 amino acids. Germline V lookup: CDR1 SGHTA, CDR2 FQGNSA. The CDR3 loop is CASMWSGGAGVDTQYF. The CDR3 nucleotides read TGTGCCAGCATGTGGAGCGGGGGGGCCGGAGTAGATACGCAGTATTTT. Together with reference TRBV7-2 and TRBJ2-3, the CDR3 gives the full variable domain: GAGVSQSPSNKVTEKGKDVELRCDPISGHTALYWYRQSLGQGLEFLIYFQGNSAPDKSGLPSDRFSAERTGGSVSTLTIQRTQQEDSAVYLCASMWSGGAGVDTQYFGPGTRLTVL.